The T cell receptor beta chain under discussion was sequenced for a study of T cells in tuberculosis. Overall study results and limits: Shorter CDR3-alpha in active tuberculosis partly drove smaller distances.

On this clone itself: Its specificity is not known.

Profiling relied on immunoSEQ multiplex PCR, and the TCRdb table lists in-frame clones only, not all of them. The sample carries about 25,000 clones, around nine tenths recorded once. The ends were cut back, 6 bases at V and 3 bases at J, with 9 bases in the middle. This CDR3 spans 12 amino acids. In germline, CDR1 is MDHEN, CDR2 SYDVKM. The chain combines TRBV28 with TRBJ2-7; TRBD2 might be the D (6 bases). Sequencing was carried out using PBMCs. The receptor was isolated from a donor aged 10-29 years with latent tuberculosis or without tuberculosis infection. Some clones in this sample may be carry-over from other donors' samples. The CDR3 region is CASRSGVYEQYF. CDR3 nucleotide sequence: TGTGCCAGCAGGTCGGGGGTCTACGAGCAGTACTTC. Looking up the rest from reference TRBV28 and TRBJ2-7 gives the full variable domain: DVKVTQSSRYLVKRTGEKVFLECVQDMDHENMFWYRQDPGLGLRLIYFSYDVKMKEKGDIPEGYSVSREKKERFSLILESASTNQTSMYLCASRSGVYEQYFGPGTRLTVT.